A selection of T cell receptor beta chains follows, all from one sample in a study of cytomegalovirus exposure and HLA in healthy donors. The assay was immunoSEQ multiplex PCR, and TCRdb's table has in-frame clones only and misses some. The table includes over 150,000 clones, 60% to 85% detected once. Sequencing was carried out using PBMCs. These receptors were collected from a male donor in good health and CMV-seronegative. Both conserved end residues are part of each CDR3. Fields, in order: clone size, D gene, V gene, J gene, CDR3 length, CDR3 protein, CDR3 DNA. The D gene is left open where the match is weak. Part of the rows lack a size; the others show once, few, many or a class for expanded clones.

clone size: .; D gene: TRBD2; V gene: TRBV10-3; J gene: TRBJ2-7; CDR3 length: 14; CDR3 protein: CATGTSGRTYEQYF; CDR3 DNA: TGTGCCACAGGGACTAGCGGGAGGACCTACGAGCAGTACTTC
clone size: few; D gene: TRBD2; V gene: TRBV6-5; J gene: TRBJ2-1; CDR3 length: 14; CDR3 protein: CASSPTAGAGEQFF; CDR3 DNA: TGTGCCAGCAGCCCCACAGCGGGAGCGGGGGAGCAGTTCTTC
clone size: .; D gene: TRBD1; V gene: TRBV5-6; J gene: TRBJ1-5; CDR3 length: 18; CDR3 protein: CASSCPGTGELGNQPQHF; CDR3 DNA: TGTGCCAGCAGCTGCCCCGGGACAGGGGAACTCGGCAATCAGCCCCAGCATTTT
clone size: once; D gene: TRBD1; V gene: TRBV28; J gene: TRBJ2-1; CDR3 length: 16; CDR3 protein: CASSLGQGAGFNEQFF; CDR3 DNA: TGTGCCAGCAGTTTGGGGCAGGGGGCTGGGTTCAATGAGCAGTTCTTC
clone size: .; D gene: .; V gene: TRBV30; J gene: TRBJ1-2; CDR3 length: 11; CDR3 protein: CAWSTNYGYTF; CDR3 DNA: TGTGCCTGGAGCACTAACTATGGCTACACCTTC
clone size: .; D gene: .; V gene: TRBV18; J gene: TRBJ1-2; CDR3 length: 15; CDR3 protein: CASSPRTATNYGYTF; CDR3 DNA: TGTGCCAGCTCACCAAGGACAGCAACTAACTATGGCTACACCTTC
clone size: .; D gene: .; V gene: TRBV6-5; J gene: TRBJ1-6; CDR3 length: 14; CDR3 protein: CASSRDGGLTPLHF; CDR3 DNA: TGTGCCAGCAGTCGGGACGGGGGATTGACACCCCTCCACTTT
clone size: .; D gene: .; V gene: TRBV4-1; J gene: TRBJ2-7; CDR3 length: 16; CDR3 protein: CASSQDFLGRDYEQYF; CDR3 DNA: TGCGCCAGCAGCCAAGACTTTTTAGGCAGGGACTACGAGCAGTACTTC
clone size: .; D gene: TRBD2; V gene: TRBV7-3; J gene: TRBJ2-4; CDR3 length: 14; CDR3 protein: CASSLGLAGDIQYF; CDR3 DNA: TGTGCCAGCAGCCTCGGACTAGCGGGAGACATTCAGTACTTC
clone size: .; D gene: TRBD1; V gene: TRBV19; J gene: TRBJ1-1; CDR3 length: 13; CDR3 protein: CASSIGQGATAFF; CDR3 DNA: TGTGCCAGTAGTATCGGACAGGGGGCCACGGCTTTCTTT
clone size: .; D gene: TRBD1; V gene: TRBV28; J gene: TRBJ1-2; CDR3 length: 19; CDR3 protein: CASSLDAPPGQGNNYGYTF; CDR3 DNA: TGTGCCAGCAGTTTAGACGCCCCCCCGGGACAGGGGAACAACTATGGCTACACCTTC
clone size: few; D gene: .; V gene: TRBV27; J gene: TRBJ1-5; CDR3 length: 15; CDR3 protein: CASSLSLGGRQPQHF; CDR3 DNA: TGTGCCAGCAGTTTATCGCTCGGGGGGCGTCAGCCCCAGCATTTT
clone size: .; D gene: TRBD1; V gene: TRBV4-1; J gene: TRBJ2-1; CDR3 length: 15; CDR3 protein: CASSRLGQTYNEQFF; CDR3 DNA: TGCGCCAGCAGCCGCTTGGGACAGACATACAATGAGCAGTTCTTC
clone size: .; D gene: TRBD1; V gene: TRBV7-9; J gene: TRBJ1-5; CDR3 length: 18; CDR3 protein: CASSSSGDGQGINQPQHF; CDR3 DNA: TGTGCCAGCAGCTCCTCGGGGGATGGACAGGGGATTAATCAGCCCCAGCATTTT
clone size: .; D gene: .; V gene: TRBV9; J gene: TRBJ2-4; CDR3 length: 16; CDR3 protein: CASSVRGDLAKNIQYF; CDR3 DNA: TGTGCCAGCAGCGTTCGCGGAGATCTAGCCAAAAACATTCAGTACTTC
clone size: .; D gene: .; V gene: TRBV23-1; J gene: TRBJ1-5; CDR3 length: 15; CDR3 protein: CASSQSWRSRQPQHF; CDR3 DNA: TGCGCCAGCAGTCAATCGTGGCGGAGTAGGCAGCCCCAGCATTTT
clone size: .; D gene: TRBD1; V gene: TRBV30; J gene: TRBJ2-7; CDR3 length: 12; CDR3 protein: CAWTGGTYEQYF; CDR3 DNA: TGTGCCTGGACAGGGGGAACCTACGAGCAGTACTTC
clone size: .; D gene: .; V gene: TRBV25-1; J gene: TRBJ1-1; CDR3 length: 13; CDR3 protein: CASRSQGGTEAFF; CDR3 DNA: TGTGCCAGCAGGTCTCAGGGTGGCACTGAAGCTTTCTTT
clone size: .; D gene: .; V gene: TRBV15; J gene: TRBJ2-7; CDR3 length: 16; CDR3 protein: CATSREARARGREQYF; CDR3 DNA: TGTGCCACCAGCAGAGAGGCGCGGGCCCGGGGTCGAGAGCAGTACTTC
clone size: .; D gene: .; V gene: TRBV28; J gene: TRBJ1-4; CDR3 length: 14; CDR3 protein: CASSLAGANEKLFF; CDR3 DNA: TGTGCCAGCAGTTTAGCGGGGGCTAATGAAAAACTGTTTTTT
clone size: few; D gene: TRBD1; V gene: TRBV27; J gene: TRBJ1-1; CDR3 length: 14; CDR3 protein: CASTLTGTNTEAFF; CDR3 DNA: TGTGCCAGCACCCTGACAGGGACGAACACTGAAGCTTTCTTT
clone size: .; D gene: TRBD1; V gene: TRBV19; J gene: TRBJ1-5; CDR3 length: 13; CDR3 protein: CASQDRVLQPQHF; CDR3 DNA: TGTGCCTCCCAGGACAGGGTTTTGCAGCCCCAGCATTTT
clone size: .; D gene: TRBD2; V gene: TRBV18; J gene: TRBJ2-1; CDR3 length: 15; CDR3 protein: CASSPRLANHNEQFF; CDR3 DNA: TGTGCCAGCTCACCAAGACTAGCCAACCACAATGAGCAGTTCTTC
clone size: .; D gene: TRBD2; V gene: TRBV11-2; J gene: TRBJ2-3; CDR3 length: 15; CDR3 protein: CASSLDGGRADTQYF; CDR3 DNA: TGTGCCAGCAGCTTAGATGGCGGGAGGGCAGATACGCAGTATTTT
clone size: few; D gene: TRBD2; V gene: TRBV12-5; J gene: TRBJ2-3; CDR3 length: 15; CDR3 protein: CASGRGGSIGDTQYF; CDR3 DNA: TGTGCTAGTGGTCGCGGGGGAAGTATAGGAGATACGCAGTATTTT
clone size: .; D gene: TRBD2; V gene: TRBV18; J gene: TRBJ2-7; CDR3 length: 15; CDR3 protein: CASSIRQRDVHEQYF; CDR3 DNA: TGTGCCAGCTCGATCAGGCAGCGGGATGTACACGAGCAGTACTTC
clone size: few; D gene: .; V gene: TRBV11-3; J gene: TRBJ2-1; CDR3 length: 12; CDR3 protein: CASSLFLNEQFF; CDR3 DNA: TGTGCCAGCAGCTTATTTCTCAATGAGCAGTTCTTC
clone size: .; D gene: TRBD2; V gene: TRBV7-9; J gene: TRBJ2-1; CDR3 length: 16; CDR3 protein: CSSSPWGRGGIGEQFF; CDR3 DNA: TGTTCCAGCAGCCCTTGGGGGCGGGGGGGAATCGGTGAGCAGTTCTTC
clone size: .; D gene: TRBD1; V gene: TRBV28; J gene: TRBJ2-7; CDR3 length: 13; CDR3 protein: CASRDRVIYEQYF; CDR3 DNA: TGTGCCAGCCGGGACAGGGTAATCTACGAGCAGTACTTC
clone size: .; D gene: TRBD2; V gene: TRBV4-2; J gene: TRBJ2-6; CDR3 length: 16; CDR3 protein: CASSPLGGSGANVLTF; CDR3 DNA: TGTGCCAGCAGCCCCCTGGGAGGGTCCGGGGCCAACGTCCTGACTTTC
clone size: .; D gene: TRBD2; V gene: TRBV19; J gene: TRBJ2-3; CDR3 length: 14; CDR3 protein: CASKASGGTDTQYF; CDR3 DNA: TGTGCCAGTAAAGCTAGCGGGGGGACAGATACGCAGTATTTT
clone size: few; D gene: TRBD1; V gene: TRBV7-8; J gene: TRBJ2-3; CDR3 length: 16; CDR3 protein: CASTERDRGSTDTQYF; CDR3 DNA: TGTGCCAGCACAGAAAGGGACAGGGGTAGCACAGATACGCAGTATTTT
clone size: .; D gene: TRBD2; V gene: TRBV30; J gene: TRBJ2-7; CDR3 length: 14; CDR3 protein: CAWRGSGSKYEQYF; CDR3 DNA: TGTGCCTGGAGGGGTAGCGGGAGCAAATACGAGCAGTACTTC
clone size: few; D gene: .; V gene: TRBV10-3; J gene: TRBJ1-6; CDR3 length: 12; CDR3 protein: CAISDSNSPLHF; CDR3 DNA: TGTGCCATCAGTGACAGTAATTCACCCCTCCACTTT
clone size: .; D gene: .; V gene: TRBV7-2; J gene: TRBJ1-1; CDR3 length: 15; CDR3 protein: CASSLELAGLTEAFF; CDR3 DNA: TGTGCCAGCAGCTTAGAGTTAGCGGGTTTGACTGAAGCTTTCTTT
clone size: .; D gene: .; V gene: TRBV30; J gene: TRBJ1-1; CDR3 length: 14; CDR3 protein: CAWIAGGRRTEAFF; CDR3 DNA: TGTGCCTGGATCGCCGGGGGGCGACGCACTGAAGCTTTCTTT